This T cell receptor beta chain is from a study of identical twins (dated by TCRdb to between 2015 and 2016). Broadly, across the study: To test whether fetal clonotypes persist, this study deep-sequenced TCR alpha and beta repertoires from monozygotic twins, from unrelated adults of various ages, and from cord blood. Replicate twin experiments were performed at different times using different library preparation protocols to rule out contamination.

CDR1 and CDR2 are drawn from the germline V gene: SGHRS, YFSETQ. Inclusive of the bounding cysteine and phenylalanine, the CDR3 is 16 residues long. The read is trimmed to its CDR3 DNA, 48 bases read in frame from base 1. The junction carries 13 bases between V and J, which are trimmed by 2 bases and 1 base respectively. Every donor in the study was a healthy Caucasian. Three pairs of female monozygotic twins, all aged about 18 to 30 years, were included in the twin cohort. Peripheral blood mononuclear cells were the source from which RNA for the TCR libraries was isolated. The library was built by means of 5' RACE. Reads for this sample came from an Illumina HiSeq 2000. A universal primer binding site was introduced by template switching, and a unique molecular identifier was present in the final cDNA, enabling accurate counting of TCR cDNA molecules. Specific primers in the conserved constant-segment region were used to synthesize first-strand cDNA for TCR alpha and beta chains. To control for contamination, every cDNA library carried two barcodes: a SMART-Mk sample barcode plus Illumina barcodes. TruSeq adapter sequences, together with Illumina sample barcodes, were added in two successive PCR steps. The TCR alpha and beta cDNA libraries were sequenced on the Illumina HiSeq platform using custom primers. The study's processing was this. Unique molecular identifiers were extracted from raw reads with MiGEC, and CDR3 positions were determined with MiXCR. For each individual, recombination models were inferred using an EM algorithm with the repgenHMM and IGoR tools. Shared clonotype analysis was performed with the tcR package in R, normalizing sharing by the product of cloneset sizes. To study raw recombination without the effects of thymic and clonal selection, out-of-frame nonproductive sequences were analyzed. The public reads were reprocessed in TCRdb via fastp at Q25 and MiXCR, keeping in-frame beta chains. Merged by CDR3 protein, the rows form single entries marked with the most common genes and DNA. These V and J calls derive from TCRdb rather than the authors' analysis. In all, the sample holds 750,000 to 950,000 distinct CDR3 sequences, and 10% to 15% of those were seen once. Under 2% of the sample rests with the top ten.

What the research found in general, with its limitations: In beta out-of-frame sequences, excess twin sharing was weaker, because having fewer shared sequences lowered the signal-to-noise ratio. Invariant T cells such as MAIT and iNKT could partly confound zero-insertion analyses, though diverse VJ usage argued against this for most clonotypes. Fewer insertions were carried by abundant cord blood beta clonotypes, a similar but weaker trend appeared in young adult naive repertoires, and no such trend appeared in memory repertoires. Compared with coincidental sharing between unrelated individuals, out-of-frame TCR alpha sequences shared between twins showed an excess of sequences with low generation probability. Because the same donors could not be followed over many years, the conclusions depended on cross-sectional statistical analysis. Out-of-frame TCR alpha sharing in monozygotic twins was systematically underestimated by recombination models, whereas sharing between unrelated individuals was in agreement with the recombination models.

This clonotype has just a few counts. Its antigen is still unknown. No much larger clonotype is one base removed from it; base qualities were not supplied. This sample was also put to use in a study of yellow fever vaccine responses in identical twins. Per that second paper: The authors reported that the T cell response to vaccination in identical twins appeared partly convergent and partly personalized. In the study, vaccine-responding T cell clones were precisely tracked in identical twins.

The sample consisted of PBMCs. The receptor was derived from a woman aged 18-29 years in good health. The chain is encoded by TRBV5-1 joined to TRBJ2-1; the D gene is not confidently resolved. The nucleotide sequence is given as TGCGCCAGCAGCTTCACCCGAGCCCTTTCCTACAATGAGCAGTTCTTC. This codes for CASSFTRALSYNEQFF.